This T cell receptor (beta chain) was captured by sequencing in a study of CD8 T cells in Susac syndrome (dated by TCRdb to between 2017 and 2020). For context, the study as a whole: The study used repertoire sequencing to test whether antigen drove CD8+ T cell activation and differentiation in Susac syndrome. CD8+ T cell repertoire clonality was compared between approximately 12 healthy donors, around 14 Susac syndrome patients and 15 multiple sclerosis patients. General findings and caveats noted by the study authors: The number of individuals in the TCR sequencing and HLA analysis was recognized as being relatively small.

Peripheral blood CD8+ and CD4+ T cells from healthy donors, Susac syndrome patients and multiple sclerosis patients were profiled by high-throughput TCR beta sequencing. Multiple sclerosis controls were treatment-naive patients with stable or active relapsing-remitting disease fulfilling revised McDonald criteria. Bulk CD8+ and CD4+ T cells were purified magnetically by negative isolation, whereas CD8+ TEMRA cells were enriched by FACS. Blood was collected in EDTA tubes and processed within 24 hours, with PBMCs isolated through density gradient centrifugation. PBMCs intended for TCR sequencing were cryopreserved in liquid nitrogen and thawed later in a water bath at 37 degrees C. The sorted or isolated CD4+, CD8+ and CD8+ TEMRA cells had a purity of 90% or higher. The germline V gene gives CDR1 as SGHDT and CDR2 as YYEEEE. The CDR3 contains 14 residues, cysteine and phenylalanine counted. The read is trimmed to its CDR3 DNA, 42 bases read in frame from base 1. Trimming costs V 0 bases and J 5 bases, and their ends lie 9 bases apart.

RNA was extracted using the RNeasy kit, and roughly 0.45 to 1 microgram was reverse transcribed with random hexamers. The immunoSEQ multiplex PCR assay, which covers 54 Vbeta and 13 Jbeta segments, was used to amplify TCR beta CDR3 regions. Bias from PCR amplification was corrected by using a synthetic template baseline for primer optimization and for computational correction. In the paper's pipeline: Reads were annotated to V, D and J genes per IMGT and analyzed with immunoSEQ Analyzer, keeping only productive sequences. To calculate clonality, Shannon entropy was normalized by log2 of the number of productive unique sequences and then subtracted from one. For each patient and control, public and private clones were evaluated within the 100 most prevalent clones. Susac-specific clones were defined as absent from healthy and MS cohorts, around 970 published viral clones and other ImmuneACCESS disease sequences. The raw public reads went through TCRdb reprocessing: fastp at Q25, MiXCR clone calling, in-frame beta chains kept. Under each unique CDR3 protein, matching rows form one entry showing the most common genes and DNA. For this entry, the V and J calls and clone size follow TCRdb and not the study's own pipeline. A total of 330,000 or so distinct CDR3 sequences appear in this sample, about 89% of them only once. In total, the top ten clones hold 0.18% of the sample.

As regards this clonotype: Its antigen has not been determined. Base quality data are lacking; no much larger clone is found one base away.

This sequence uses TRBV5-6 and TRBJ2-4, with TRBD1 as a weak D call on 5 bases. Material: CD8+ T cells from PBMCs. The source of this sequence is a human donor with multiple sclerosis. The CDR3: CASSLELGENIQYF. The nucleotides read TGTGCCAGCAGCTTGGAGCTAGGGGAAAACATTCAGTACTTC.